This T cell receptor beta chain was sequenced for a study of a mutant IDH1 vaccine in newly diagnosed glioma. Study-wide background: Eight vaccine doses were administered to patients at weeks 1, 3, 5, 7, 11, 15, 19 and 23. With temozolomide cycles, or 4-6 weeks after radiotherapy alone, vaccination was started. Treated patients had a mean age of approximately 41 years and a sex split that was approximately 62% male and about 40% female. Whole-study results and caveats: Pseudoprogression showed no apparent link to changes in top peripheral T cell clonotypes.

A word on this clone: The antigen remains undetermined.

Specified time point: week 23, last vaccination. One vaccine dose held 300 ug of mutant IDH1 20-mer peptide and came with topical imiquimod. Assay used: immunoSEQ multiplex PCR; TCRdb lists only in-frame clones, some missing. The table shows 55,000 or so clones, with about 80% occurring only once. This receptor was identified in a man between 40 and 49 years old with glioma. Source: PBMCs, taken from a glioma patient whose treatment included an IDH1 peptide vaccine.

The CDR3, as DNA: TGTGCCAGCAGCGTAGGAGGGTTGGGAGGGTATAATGGCTACACCTTC. It yields the protein CASSVGGLGGYNGYTF. V is TRBV9 and J is TRBJ1-2; no firm D call. Germline V gene data show CDR1 as SGDLS and CDR2 as YYNGEE. The CDR3 contains 16 residues. Trimming took 0 bases from V and 6 from J, leaving 18 bases between them.